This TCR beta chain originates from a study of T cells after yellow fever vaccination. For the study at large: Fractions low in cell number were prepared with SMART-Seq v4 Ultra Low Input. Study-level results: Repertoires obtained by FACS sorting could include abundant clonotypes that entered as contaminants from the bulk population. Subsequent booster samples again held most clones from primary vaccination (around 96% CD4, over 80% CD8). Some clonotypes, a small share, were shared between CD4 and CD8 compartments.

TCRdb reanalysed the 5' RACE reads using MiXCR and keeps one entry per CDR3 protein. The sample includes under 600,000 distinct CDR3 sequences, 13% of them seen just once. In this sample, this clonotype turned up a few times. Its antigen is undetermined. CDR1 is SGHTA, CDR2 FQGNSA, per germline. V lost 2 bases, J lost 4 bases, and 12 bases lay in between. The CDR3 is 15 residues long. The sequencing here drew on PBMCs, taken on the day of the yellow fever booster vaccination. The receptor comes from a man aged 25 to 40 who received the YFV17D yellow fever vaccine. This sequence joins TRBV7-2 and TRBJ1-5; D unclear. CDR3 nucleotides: TGTGCCAGCAGCTTATCCAGGTCCGGTAATCAGCCCCAGCATTTT. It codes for CASSLSRSGNQPQHF.